This T cell receptor beta chain came from a study of CD8+ T cells in alopecia areata. Study-level background: Severity was scored as percentage of affected scalp area in treated patients. Study-level points and caveats: Persistence of many expanded lesional clones was seen in scalp and blood during tofacitinib.

cDNA reverse transcribed from extracted RNA served as the sequencing template. Clones were sequenced by immunoSEQ multiplex PCR, and TCRdb holds only the in-frame ones, with some missing. The data show some 190,000 clones, approximately 67% seen once. With 0 bases clipped from V and 4 bases from J, the junction kept 2 bases outside the gene matches. Germline loops: CDR1 MNHEY, CDR2 SVGAGI. This CDR3 spans 15 amino acids. The treatment here: oral pan-JAK inhibitor, 5-10 mg twice daily. As regards this clone: The antigen remains unidentified.

This TCR derives from a human donor with alopecia areata. The sample consisted of CD4+ T cells sorted from blood, taken at week 44, from a patient treated with tofacitinib. V and J are TRBV6-5 and TRBJ2-5, with 10 bases identical to TRBD2. The CDR3 DNA is TGTGCCAGCAGTTACTCGAGCGGGGGGGGAGAGACCCAGTACTTC. This translates into CASSYSSGGGETQYF.